This record concerns one T cell receptor (beta chain) sequence. No antigen is known for it. These data come from a study of cytomegalovirus exposure and HLA in healthy donors. Points from the study as a whole: A later analysis found that most CMV-associated TCR beta chains appeared HLA-restricted. Among TCR beta chains, those listed as cytomegalovirus-associated numbered approximately 150. In an earlier analysis, about 87% or about 30%: the productive usage of most TCR beta V segments.

PCR used 60 Vbeta primers and 13 Jbeta primers. Per the study methods: Approximately 73 million unique TCR beta chains, roughly 11 million shared, were counted in a later analysis. TCRdb's table, derived via immunoSEQ multiplex PCR, lists solely in-frame clones and lacks some. V and J calls and clone size are given by that table; D and trimming were obtained from the DNA. The profile shows around 110,000 clones, around 66% of them singletons. V shed 4 bases, J shed 5 bases, and the junction held 9 bases outside the gene matches. Looked up from germline, CDR1 is SGHDT and CDR2 is YYEEEE. This CDR3 has 15 amino acids.

Material: PBMCs. V gene TRBV5-6 combines with J gene TRBJ2-5, with 9 nucleotides matching TRBD1. The clonotype originates from a woman aged 40 to 55 in good health and CMV-seropositive. The CDR3 sequence: CASSQGQGPWETQYF. The DNA for the CDR3 is TGTGCCAGCAGCCAAGGACAGGGGCCTTGGGAGACCCAGTACTTC.